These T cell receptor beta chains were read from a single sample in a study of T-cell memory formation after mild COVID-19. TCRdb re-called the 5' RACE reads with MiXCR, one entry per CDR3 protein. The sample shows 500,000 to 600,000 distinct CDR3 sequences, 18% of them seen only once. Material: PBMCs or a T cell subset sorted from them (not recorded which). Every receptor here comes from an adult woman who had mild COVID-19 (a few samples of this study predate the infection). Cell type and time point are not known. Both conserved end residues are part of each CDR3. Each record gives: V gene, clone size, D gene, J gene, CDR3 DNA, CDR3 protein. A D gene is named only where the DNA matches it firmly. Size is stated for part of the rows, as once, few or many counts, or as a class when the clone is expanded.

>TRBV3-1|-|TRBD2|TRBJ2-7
TGTGCCAGCAGCCACCGACTAGCCGCACGCCACGAGCAGTACTTC
CASSHRLAARHEQYF
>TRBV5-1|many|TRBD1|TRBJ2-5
TGCGCCAGCAGCTTCGGGACAGCCTACCAAGAGACCCAGTACTTC
CASSFGTAYQETQYF
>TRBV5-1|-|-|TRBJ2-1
TGCGCCAGCAGCTTGGCGGGAGATGGTAAATCCTACAATGAGCAGTTCTTC
CASSLAGDGKSYNEQFF
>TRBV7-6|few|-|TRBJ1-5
TGTGCCAGCAGCTTAGCGTCAGGGAAAGGGCCCCAGCATTTT
CASSLASGKGPQHF
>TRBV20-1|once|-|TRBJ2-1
TGCAGTGCTTGTCCTCGCTACTCCTACAATGAGCAGTTCTTC
CSACPRYSYNEQFF
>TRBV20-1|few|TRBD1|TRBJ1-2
TGCAGTGCTAGAGCCCCTACGCAGCCCGACAGGGGGCTGTATGGCTACACCTTC
CSARAPTQPDRGLYGYTF
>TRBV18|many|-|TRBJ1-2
TGTGCCAGCTCACCCTCGGATACGCGCGGCTACACCTTC
CASSPSDTRGYTF
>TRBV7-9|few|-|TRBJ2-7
TGTGCCAGCAGCCCTCAAGACAGGAGCTCCTACGAGCAGTACTTC
CASSPQDRSSYEQYF
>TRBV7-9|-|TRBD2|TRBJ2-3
TGTGCCAGCAGCCCTAAGACGATCACTAGCGGGAGGGTGCACACGATTGGGACGCAGTATTTT
CASSPKTITSGRVHTIGTQYF
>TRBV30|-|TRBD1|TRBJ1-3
TGTGCCTGGAACAGGGGGCAGGGAAACACCATATATTTT
CAWNRGQGNTIYF
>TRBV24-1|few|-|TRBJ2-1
TGTGCCACCAGTGACGCCGGACGAACCAATGAGCAGTTCTTC
CATSDAGRTNEQFF
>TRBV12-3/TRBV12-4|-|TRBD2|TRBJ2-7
TGTGCCAGCAGTTTAGTTGGGACTAGCTCCTCCTACGAGCAGTACTTC
CASSLVGTSSSYEQYF
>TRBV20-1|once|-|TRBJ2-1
TGCAGTGCCCAAAGGTCAGAGGAGCAGTTCTTC
CSAQRSEEQFF
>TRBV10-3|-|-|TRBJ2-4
TGTGCCATCAGTGAGTTGGGTCTAGCCAAAAACATTCAGTACTTC
CAISELGLAKNIQYF
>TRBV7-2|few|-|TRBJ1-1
TGTGCCAGTAAACAGGGAGTTACGGGGACTGAAGCTTTCTTT
CASKQGVTGTEAFF
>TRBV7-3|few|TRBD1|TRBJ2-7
TGTGCCAGCAGCATTCCGGGACAGGGGATCTACGAGCAGTACTTC
CASSIPGQGIYEQYF
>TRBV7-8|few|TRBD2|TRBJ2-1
TGTGCCGGTAAAAAGTGGGGAGGGAATAATGAGCAGTTCTTC
CAGKKWGGNNEQFF
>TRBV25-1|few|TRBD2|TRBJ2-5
TGTGCCAGCACCTCCCAAGCTGGGCGGGGGAGGGGCCAAGAGACCCAGTACTTC
CASTSQAGRGRGQETQYF
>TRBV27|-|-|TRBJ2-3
TGTGCCAGCAGTTTCGGGCGTATTCTACCCCTTGATCCAGATACGCAGTATTTT
CASSFGRILPLDPDTQYF
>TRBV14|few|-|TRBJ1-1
TGTGCCAGCAGCCAAGCCCGGGGGCGGGTGAACACTGAAGCTTTCTTT
CASSQARGRVNTEAFF
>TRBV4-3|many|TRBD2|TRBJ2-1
TGCGCCAGCAGCCACGGCGGGCTAGCGGGAGGGATCAATGAGCAGTTCTTC
CASSHGGLAGGINEQFF
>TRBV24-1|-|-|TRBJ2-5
TGTGCCACCAGTGATTTGACTAGCAAGGGAGAGACCCAGTACTTC
CATSDLTSKGETQYF
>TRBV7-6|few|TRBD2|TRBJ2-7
TGTGCCAGCAGCTCAGGACTAGCGAGAGGGGACTACGAGCAGTACTTC
CASSSGLARGDYEQYF
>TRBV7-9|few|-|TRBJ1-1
TGTGCCAGCAGCCCCAAGGGTTGGAACACTGAAGCTTTCTTT
CASSPKGWNTEAFF
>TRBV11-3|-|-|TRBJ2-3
TGTGCCAGCAGCTCAACCACATGGATCGGCACAGATACGCAGTATTTT
CASSSTTWIGTDTQYF
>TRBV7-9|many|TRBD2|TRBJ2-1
TGTGCCAGCAGCTTAAATGTCGGGAGGGGAGATGAGCAGTTCTTC
CASSLNVGRGDEQFF
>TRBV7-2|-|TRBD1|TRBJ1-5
TGTGCCAGCAGCTTAGTGGGACAGGGGGCTCAGCCCCAGCATTTT
CASSLVGQGAQPQHF
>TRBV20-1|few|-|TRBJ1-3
TGCAGTGCTCCAGAGGCCAGGTCCTCTGGAAACACCATATATTTT
CSAPEARSSGNTIYF
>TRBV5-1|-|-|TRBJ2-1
TGCGCCAGCGGTTCTGGGGGATATAATGAGCAGTTCTTC
CASGSGGYNEQFF
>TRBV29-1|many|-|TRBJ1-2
TGCAGCGTTGCCCGGGACACACAAAACTATGGCTACACCTTC
CSVARDTQNYGYTF
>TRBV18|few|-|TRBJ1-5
TGTGCCAGCTCACCAGTTGCGGATCCGGATCAGCCCCAGCATTTT
CASSPVADPDQPQHF
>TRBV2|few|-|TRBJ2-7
TGTGCCAGCAGGATGCGGAGGGCCGACGAGCAGTACTTC
CASRMRRADEQYF